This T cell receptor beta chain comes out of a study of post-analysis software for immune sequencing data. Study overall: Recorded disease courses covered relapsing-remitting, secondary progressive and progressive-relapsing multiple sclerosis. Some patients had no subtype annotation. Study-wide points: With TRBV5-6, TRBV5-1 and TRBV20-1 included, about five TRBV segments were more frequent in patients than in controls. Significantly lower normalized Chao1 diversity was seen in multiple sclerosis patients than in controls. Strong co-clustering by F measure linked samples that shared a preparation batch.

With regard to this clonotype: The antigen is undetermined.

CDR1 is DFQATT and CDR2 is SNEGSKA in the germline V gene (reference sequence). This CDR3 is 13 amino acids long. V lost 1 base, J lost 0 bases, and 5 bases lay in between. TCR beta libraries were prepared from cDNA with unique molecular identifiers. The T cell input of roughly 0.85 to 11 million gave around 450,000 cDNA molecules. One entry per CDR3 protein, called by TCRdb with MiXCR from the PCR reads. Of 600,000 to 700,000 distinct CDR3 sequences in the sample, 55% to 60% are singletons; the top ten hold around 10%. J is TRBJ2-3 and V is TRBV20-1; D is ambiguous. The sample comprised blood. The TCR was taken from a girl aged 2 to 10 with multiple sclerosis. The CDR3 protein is CSARVPSTDTQYF. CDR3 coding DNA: TGCAGTGCTAGAGTTCCGAGCACAGATACGCAGTATTTT.